This TCR beta chain is drawn from a study of cytomegalovirus exposure and HLA in healthy donors. Study-wide results and caveats: Specificity of a few CMV-associated chains for CMV antigens was verified in vitro.

Remarks on this clone: The antigen is not known.

This table comes from immunoSEQ multiplex PCR, and its TCRdb copy is limited to in-frame clones, with some not included. This repertoire shows approximately 65,000 clones, about 92% found once; its top ten account for about 5.2%. Looked up from germline, CDR1 is SGHNT and CDR2 is YYREEE (reference sequence). The V gene lost 0 bases and the J gene lost 4 bases, with 10 bases spanning the gap. The CDR3 has 14 amino acids. This receptor was taken from a man between 18 and 29 years old in good health and CMV-seropositive. Sequencing was carried out using PBMCs. The chain combines TRBV5-4 with TRBJ1-2; D unclear. The CDR3 loop is CASSLDSTTYGYTF. The CDR3 DNA sequence: TGTGCCAGCAGCTTGGACAGCACGACCTATGGCTACACCTTC.